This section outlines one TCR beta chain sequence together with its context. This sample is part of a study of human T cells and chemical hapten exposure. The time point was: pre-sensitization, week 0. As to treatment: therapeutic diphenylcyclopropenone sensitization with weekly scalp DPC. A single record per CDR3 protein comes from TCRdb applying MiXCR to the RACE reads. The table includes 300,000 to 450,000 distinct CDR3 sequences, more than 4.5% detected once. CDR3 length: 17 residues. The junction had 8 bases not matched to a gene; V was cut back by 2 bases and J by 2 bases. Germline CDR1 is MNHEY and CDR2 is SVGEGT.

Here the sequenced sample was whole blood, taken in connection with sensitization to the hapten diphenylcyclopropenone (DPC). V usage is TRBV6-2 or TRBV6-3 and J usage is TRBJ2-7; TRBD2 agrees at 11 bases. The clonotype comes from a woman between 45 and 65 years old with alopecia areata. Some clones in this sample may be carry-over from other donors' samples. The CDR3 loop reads CASSYETSGRMAYEQYF. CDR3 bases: TGTGCCAGCAGTTACGAAACTAGCGGGAGAATGGCCTACGAGCAGTACTTC.